These 16 T cell receptor beta chains were sequenced from one sample in a study of blood T cell repertoires in COVID-19. Sequenced by immunoSEQ multiplex PCR; TCRdb stores in-frame clones only, minus some. The data hold approximately 49,000 clones, with around 83% observed a single time. Sample: peripheral blood. The receptors derive from a man aged 50 or older with acute or convalescent COVID-19.

This rearrangement joins TRBV6-1 to TRBJ1-5; D is possibly TRBD1 (6 bases). V lost 1 base to trimming and J lost 4 bases, with 17 bases between them. Germline V gene lookup returns CDR1 MNHNS and CDR2 SASEGT. The CDR3 sequence is 17 residues long. The DNA of the CDR3 is TGTGCCAGCAGTGAAGGTGGGGGGGCCCTATGGAATCAGCCCCAGCATTTT. Translating it yields CASSEGGGALWNQPQHF.

The chain employs TRBV10-1 and TRBJ2-2; D gene ambiguous. The germline gives CDR1 WNHNN, CDR2 SYGVQD (reference sequence). V was cut by 3 bases and J by 8 bases, with 10 bases left in between. This CDR3 contains 13 residues. This chain's CDR3 is CASSDSSVGELFF. The DNA of the CDR3 is TGCGCCAGCAGTGACTCGAGTGTGGGGGAGCTGTTTTTT.

The chain links TRBV6-1 to TRBJ2-7; 11 bases are a match to TRBD1. Trimming cost V 3 bases and J 0 bases; bases outside gene matches: 1. The V gene's germline CDR1 is MNHNS and CDR2 SASEGT. CDR3 size: 15 residues. CDR3 sequence (DNA): TGTGCCAGCAGTGAGGGGACAGGGGGCTCCTACGAGCAGTACTTC. It yields the protein CASSEGTGGSYEQYF.

This chain uses TRBV9 with TRBJ1-3; 8 bases map to TRBD1. CDR3 length: 20 residues. Trimming cost V 3 bases and J 1 base; bases outside gene matches: 18. The germline gives CDR1 SGDLS, CDR2 YYNGEE. The CDR3 DNA follows: TGTGCCAGCAGCGGAGGGACAGGCCGCGAAGGACCCTTATCTGGAAACACCATATATTTT. Its protein is CASSGGTGREGPLSGNTIYF.

CDR3 sequence reads: CASSLGDRASNEKLFF. For the CDR3, the DNA is TGTGCCAGCAGCTTAGGGGACAGGGCGTCTAATGAAAAACTGTTTTTT. The chain employs TRBV7-9 and TRBJ1-4; 9 bases line up with TRBD1. Germline loops: CDR1 SEHNR, CDR2 FQNEAQ (reference sequence). This CDR3 has 16 residues. Trimming at V came to 1 base and at J to 3 bases, leaving 3 bases not matched to a gene.

The genes are TRBV27 and TRBJ2-7, with 10 bases lining up with TRBD2. CDR3 length: 15 residues. Trimming cost V 6 bases and J 3 bases; bases outside gene matches: 8. Germline V gene sequence: CDR1 MNHEY, CDR2 SMNVEV (reference sequence). Written as DNA, the CDR3 is TGTGCCAGCAGAGGAGCGGGAGGGCTGAACTACGAGCAGTACTTC. Amino acids: CASRGAGGLNYEQYF.

The V gene is TRBV15, the J gene TRBJ2-1, with TRBD1 identical over 8 bases. This CDR3 is 15 amino acids long. V dropped 3 bases and J dropped 2; count of bases not matched to a gene: 3. Germline CDR1 is LNHNV and CDR2 is YYDKDF (reference sequence). The CDR3: CATSRDRVTYNEQFF. DNA for the CDR3: TGTGCCACCAGCAGGGACAGGGTCACCTACAATGAGCAGTTCTTC.

The gene calls are TRBV12-3 or TRBV12-4 and TRBJ1-6; D is perhaps TRBD1 (5 bases). The CDR3 totals 12 residues. V was shortened by 6 bases and J by 16 bases, with 16 bases between the two germline ends. CDR3 region: CASSKAGTTLHF. The CDR3 DNA follows: TGTGCCAGCAGCAAGGCCGGGACTACACTCCACTTT.

The chain combines TRBV12-3 or TRBV12-4 with TRBJ1-2; no clear D. Trimming took off 3 bases at V and 6 bases at J, with 8 bases between the two ends. This CDR3 spans 12 amino acids. The CDR3 reads CASSLVGDGYTF. The DNA for the CDR3 is TGTGCCAGCAGTTTGGTGGGAGATGGCTACACCTTC.

This clone showed up just once. The rearrangement links TRBV28 to TRBJ2-7, with 8 bases identical to TRBD1. This CDR3 contains 15 residues. Germline CDR1 and CDR2: MDHEN and SYDVKM. Losses at the gene ends were 6 bases for V and 4 bases for J; bases not matched to a gene: 11. Here the CDR3 reads CASRYRRTGLYEQYF. Written as DNA, the CDR3 is TGTGCCAGCAGGTATCGCCGGACAGGGTTGTACGAGCAGTACTTC.

The chain employs TRBV18 and TRBJ2-2, with 9 bases lining up with TRBD2. Germline loops: CDR1 KGHSH, CDR2 LQKENI. The J segment lost 0 bases and the V segment lost 10 bases, leaving 15 bases of the junction unmatched. This CDR3 contains 18 residues. The CDR3 nucleotides are TGTGCCACGCCCTCCCAACTAGCGGGTATCGCGAACACCGGGGAGCTGTTTTTT. Protein: CATPSQLAGIANTGELFF.

The chain recombines TRBV11-3 with TRBJ2-5; no clear D gene. V was trimmed by 3 bases and J by 0 bases, leaving 11 bases between them. CDR1 and CDR2 (germline): SGHNT, YENEEA. This CDR3 spans 15 amino acids. CDR3 residues: CASSLGFSHQETQYF. CDR3 nucleotides: TGTGCCAGCAGCTTGGGCTTCTCGCACCAAGAGACCCAGTACTTC.

The chain joins TRBV28 to TRBJ2-5; 7 bases match TRBD1. In germline, CDR1 is MDHEN, CDR2 SYDVKM. V shed 5 bases, J shed 2 bases, and the junction held 8 bases outside the gene matches. This CDR3 has 15 amino acids. CDR3 loop: CASSVPGQLQETQYF. CDR3 coding DNA: TGTGCCAGCAGTGTCCCGGGACAGTTACAAGAGACCCAGTACTTC.

The chain has TRBV7-7 and TRBJ2-1; D gene unclear. This CDR3 is 13 amino acids long. The V end was cut by 3 bases, the J end by 6 bases, with 9 bases between. CDR1 and CDR2 (germline): SSHAT, FNYEAQ (reference sequence). CDR3 nucleotide sequence: TGTGCCAGCAGCTTTTCCCCGAGCAATGAGCAGTTCTTC. Residues: CASSFSPSNEQFF. The full variable domain, in which reference TRBV7-7 and TRBJ2-1 provide the parts outside the CDR3, is GAGVSQSPRYKVTKRGQDVTLRCDPISSHATLYWYQQALGQGPEFLTYFNYEAQPDKSGLPSDRFSAERPEGSISTLTIQRTEQRDSAMYRCASSFSPSNEQFFGPGTRLTVL.

V is TRBV24-1 and J is TRBJ1-6; perhaps TRBD1 as D (5 bases). The CDR3 consists of 16 residues. Trimming shortened V by 5 bases and J by 10 bases, and 20 bases separated the two germline ends. Looked up from germline, CDR1 is KGHDR and CDR2 is SFDVKD. CDR3 sequence: CATSVLIREMWSPLHF. The CDR3 DNA reads as TGTGCCACCAGTGTACTTATCAGGGAAATGTGGTCACCCCTCCACTTT.

This clone was seen more than once but under ten times. The rearrangement joins TRBV19 to TRBJ1-2, with a weak D call TRBD1 (5 bases). Germline V gene lookup returns CDR1 LNHDA and CDR2 SQIVND (reference sequence). The CDR3 runs to 14 residues. The V end lost 3 bases, the J end lost 3 bases, and 11 bases lay between the germline ends. This CDR3 reads CASSIIGDDYGYTF. The CDR3 DNA reads as TGTGCCAGTAGTATTATAGGGGATGACTATGGCTACACCTTC. The full variable domain, rest sourced from reference TRBV19 and TRBJ1-2, is DGGITQSPKYLFRKEGQNVTLSCEQNLNHDAMYWYRQDPGQGLRLIYYSQIVNDFQKGDIAEGYSVSREKKESFPLTVTSAQKNPTAFYLCASSIIGDDYGYTFGSGTRLTVV.